This TCR beta chain was recorded in a study of Graves' ophthalmopathy and Graves' hyperthyroidism (dated by TCRdb to the late 2010s). In terms of the full investigation: Peripheral blood was collected at initial diagnosis, before any treatment. The study used TCR beta repertoire signatures to distinguish Graves' ophthalmopathy from Graves' hyperthyroidism and to predict progression to ophthalmopathy. In total, over 130 blood samples were TCR-sequenced: 40 to 45 ophthalmopathy, under 80 hyperthyroidism and some 17 hyperthyroidism-to-ophthalmopathy patients. To explore V-J signatures distinguishing ophthalmopathy from hyperthyroidism, a discovery set of about a hundred patients (around 42 ophthalmopathy, roughly 56 stable hyperthyroidism) was enrolled. The independent validation cohort included 18 to 20 hyperthyroidism patients plus 17 patients who later progressed from hyperthyroidism to ophthalmopathy. In five or six hyperthyroidism patients, T-cell repertoires of thyroid tissue and blood were compared. Once sampling was done, hyperthyroidism patients were given methimazole at a starting dose of 30 mg daily, while ophthalmopathy patients were given high-dose intravenous methylprednisolone. The 95 to 100 discovery patients were randomly divided into training and test sets at a 7:3 ratio.

A patient counted as having stable hyperthyroidism if there was no progression to ophthalmopathy within 18 months of follow-up. Patients with hyperthyroidism were aged 18 to 65 years, had been newly diagnosed, and had a disease duration of less than 2 months. Patients were excluded if they had other autoimmune diseases, uncontrolled infections, pregnancy or lactation. Diagnosis relied on clinical symptoms, serum thyroxine, TRAb, thyroid ultrasound and orbital computed tomography. PBMCs were isolated from about 10 ml of fresh peripheral blood by Ficoll-Paque density gradient centrifugation. Trizol reagent was used to extract the total RNA, and its quality was then checked on an Agilent 2100 Bioanalyzer. General conclusions and limits of the study: Most expanded thyroid clonotypes with frequency above 0.001 were also detected in blood, suggesting blood repertoires may reflect the thyroid immune response. No statistical method was used to predetermine the sample size, and group allocation was not hidden from the investigators. In validation, the model predicted ophthalmopathy progression with 55% to 71% sensitivity and roughly 72% specificity; fewer than 15 predicted patients were CT-confirmed with GO in a median of around 6.5 months. In cross-validation, the 13-signature model distinguished ophthalmopathy from stable hyperthyroidism with 85% to 90% sensitivity and 81.08% specificity, and in the test set the corresponding values were 80% and 75%.

For repertoire sequencing, the TCR beta CDR3 regions were amplified from RNA transcripts. The first round of RT-PCR was done with HTBI primers and the Qiagen OneStep RT-PCR kit, and was followed by a second round of multiplex PCR, then size selection and purification. Sequencing of the libraries was carried out on an Illumina HiSeq2000 in paired-end mode with 100 bp reads. The original pipeline was this. SOAPnuke was used for read processing, and reads with adapters, uncalled bases, a mean Phred below 15, or no exact constant-primer or identifier match were discarded. COPE v1.2.5 was used to merge the high-quality paired reads. Each unique nucleotide sequence was defined as a clonotype, and clonotypes were aligned to IMGT TRB V, D and J references with MiTCR v1.1. Analysis was restricted to V-J combinations with a frequency above 0.0001, which covered about 99% of repertoires. A TCR clonal expansion and chaos score per V-J combination was defined as the ratio of F50 clonal expansion to chaos observed in the TCRdist matrix. Welch's t-statistics and random forest were used to narrow the features down to 13 V-J combinations, which were then fed into a naive Bayes classifier. The similarity between thyroid and blood repertoires was quantified using the Morisita-Horn index. TCRdb reprocessing: public reads trimmed at Q25 with fastp, clones called with MiXCR, in-frame beta chains kept. Rows with one shared CDR3 protein collapse into an entry with the most common genes and DNA. None of the V and J calls come from the authors' own analysis; TCRdb made them. The sample yields 680,000 or so distinct CDR3 sequences; around a fifth were counted once. The ten largest clones add up to more than 5.5% of the sample.

At least ten counts were recorded for this clonotype. Its antigen target is currently unknown. Base-call qualities are not available, and no considerably larger clone is one nucleotide away. CDR1 and CDR2 were assigned from the germline V gene as SGHDN and FVKESK. The V and J ends are trimmed by 0 bases and 2 bases, leaving 10 bases between them. The CDR3 runs 15 residues from the cysteine to the phenylalanine. CDR3 DNA is the only sequence kept; it has 45 bases, read in frame from the first base. The chain joins TRBV14 to TRBJ1-2, with the D gene not confidently named. This sequence was found in a woman under 30 with stable Graves' hyperthyroidism. Some clones in this sample may be carry-over from other donors' samples. Donor details come from another sample of the same person, matched by shared clones. The sequencing input was peripheral blood. The CDR3 corresponds to CASSQEGNANYGYTF. The bases read TGTGCCAGCAGCCAAGAAGGCAATGCCAACTATGGCTACACCTTC. With the portions outside the CDR3 filled from the reference TRBV14 and TRBJ1-2 genes, the complete variable region becomes EAGVTQFPSHSVIEKGQTVTLRCDPISGHDNLYWYRRVMGKEIKFLLHFVKESKQDESGMPNNRFLAERTGGTYSTLKVQPAELEDSGVYFCASSQEGNANYGYTFGSGTRLTVV.